This TCR beta chain is from a study of blood T cells in healthy people across ages. Study-wide findings and caveats: Naive T cell percentage showed a strong correlation with TCR beta diversity.

About this clonotype itself: The antigen is undetermined.

This CDR3 has 15 amino acids. The germline CDR1 and CDR2 sequences are SGHTA and FQGNSA. V was trimmed by 2 bases and J by 7 bases, leaving 14 bases between them. The second PCR ran about 6 to 12 cycles with a sample-barcoded 5' primer and J-beta primers. TCRdb processed the 5' RACE reads anew with MiXCR; each CDR3 protein has one entry. Of 750,000 to 1,000,000 distinct CDR3 sequences listed, about 28% are singletons. These data also formed part of another study, on T cells of mothers and their children. From that report: Donation was provided by three healthy Caucasian mothers along with their six children. The shaping of TCR recombination output by thymic selection is similar in related and unrelated pairs. Mother-child pairs who were related displayed a slightly higher overlap than unrelated pairs, a difference that was non-significant.

This sequence joins TRBV7-2 and TRBJ2-2; D tentatively reads TRBD1 or TRBD2 (5 bases each). The sequence was obtained from a woman between 40 and 55 years old in good health. Sequences were obtained from blood. CDR3 in amino acids: CASSLMGRTVGELFF. The CDR3 nucleotides are TGTGCCAGCAGCTTAATGGGACGCACGGTCGGGGAGCTGTTTTTT.